The clone carrying this TCR beta chain was detected a few times. MiXCR, applied by TCRdb to the RACE reads, yields one record per CDR3 protein. The sample lists around 340,000 distinct CDR3 sequences; approximately 6.3% were seen once. This sample's time point: patch test 1, 2 weeks after DPC sensitization. Treatment specified: therapeutic diphenylcyclopropenone sensitization with weekly scalp DPC. This record comes from a study of human T cells and chemical hapten exposure. Study-wide background: There were weekly diphenylcyclopropenone doses to the scalp for patients throughout the roughly 23-week study.

Sequences were derived from whole blood, sampled in connection with sensitization to the hapten diphenylcyclopropenone (DPC). The TCR originated in a woman aged 18-29 years with alopecia areata. Some clones in this sample may be carry-over from other donors' samples.

CDR3 coding DNA: TGTGCCAGCAGTCTAGGGGTGGGGGTCACAGATACGCAGTATTTT. This sequence encodes CASSLGVGVTDTQYF. This chain joins TRBV6-5 and TRBJ2-3; D tentatively fits TRBD1 or TRBD2 (5 bases each). The V end was cut by 5 bases, the J end by 2 bases, with 14 bases between. Per the germline V gene, CDR1 is MNHEY and CDR2 is SVGAGI. The CDR3 has 15 residues.